These 27 T cell receptor beta chains were sequenced from one sample in a study of blood T cells in healthy people across ages. The use of a sample-barcoded 5' primer and a J-beta primer mix characterized a second PCR of about 7 to 12 cycles. TCRdb processed the 5' RACE reads anew with MiXCR; each CDR3 protein has one entry. The table lists 1.5 million to 2 million distinct CDR3 sequences, roughly two fifths of them singletons. Sequencing was performed on blood. The source is a human donor in good health.

The count of this clonotype is one. The rearrangement joins TRBV20-1 to TRBJ1-1; D perhaps matches TRBD1 (6 bases). This CDR3 is built from 14 residues. V lost 4 bases to trimming and J lost 1 base, with 13 bases between them. Germline CDR1 reads DFQATT; CDR2 reads SNEGSKA (reference sequence). CDR3 nucleotides: TGCAGTGCTACCCTGGACAGAGCGAACACTGAAGCTTTCTTT. It specifies CSATLDRANTEAFF.

This clonotype was recorded once. The rearrangement joins TRBV7-9 to TRBJ1-1, with D tentatively TRBD1 (5 bases). CDR3 length: 14 amino acids. V was cut by 3 bases and J by 6 bases, with 14 bases left in between. Germline CDR1 is SEHNR and CDR2 is FQNEAQ (reference sequence). This chain's CDR3 is CASSFLGGTPEAFF. The CDR3 nucleotides read TGTGCCAGCAGCTTCCTCGGAGGGACGCCTGAAGCTTTCTTT.

CDR3 DNA: TGTGCCAGCAGCTGGAGGGGTGAGAGCTATGGCTACACCTTC. It codes for CASSWRGESYGYTF. The chain couples TRBV7-2 to TRBJ1-2; TRBD1 might be the D (5 bases). Germline CDR1 is SGHTA and CDR2 is FQGNSA. The CDR3 has 14 residues. V was clipped by 4 bases and J by 4 bases, with 13 bases between them. Full variable domain (missing parts from reference TRBV7-2 and TRBJ1-2): GAGVSQSPSNKVTEKGKDVELRCDPISGHTALYWYRQSLGQGLEFLIYFQGNSAPDKSGLPSDRFSAERTGGSVSTLTIQRTQQEDSAVYLCASSWRGESYGYTFGSGTRLTVV.

This chain uses TRBV29-1 with TRBJ2-7; weak D call: TRBD1 (5 bases). The germline V and J ends were trimmed by 3 bases and 2 bases, with 8 bases remaining between them. The V gene's germline CDR1 is SQVTM and CDR2 ANQGSEA. This CDR3 is built from 12 residues. CDR3 bases: TGCAGCGTTGATGGACACCCCTACGAGCAGTACTTC. Its translation: CSVDGHPYEQYF.

The chain carries TRBV2 and TRBJ1-6; tentatively, D is TRBD1 (6 bases). The CDR3 has 13 amino acids. Germline assignment: CDR1 SNHLY and CDR2 FYNNEI. Trimming stripped 7 bases from V and 5 bases from J, with 9 bases between. CDR3 sequence (DNA): TGTGCCAGCAATACAGGGAATAATTCACCCCTCCACTTT. This codes for CASNTGNNSPLHF.

The chain employs TRBV28 and TRBJ2-1; D may be TRBD2 (5 bases). Trimming cost V 5 bases and J 8 bases, with 16 bases left between them. This CDR3 is built from 14 residues. Germline CDR1 and CDR2: MDHEN and SYDVKM. CDR3 region: CASSPSLGFHEQFF. The CDR3 DNA reads as TGTGCCAGCAGTCCTTCACTAGGGTTCCATGAGCAGTTCTTC.

This clonotype was counted only a few times. J is TRBJ2-3 and V is TRBV20-1; 15 bases fit TRBD2. Trimming removed 0 bases from V and 7 bases from J; junction bases left unmatched: 8. This CDR3 comprises 17 residues. CDR1 and CDR2 from the germline V gene are DFQATT and SNEGSKA (reference sequence). CDR3 region: CSAREAGTSGGTYTQYF. The CDR3 DNA is TGCAGTGCTAGAGAAGCAGGGACTAGCGGGGGGACGTATACGCAGTATTTT.

This clonotype was seen a few times. The chain recombines TRBV5-1 with TRBJ2-5, with TRBD1 matching 9 bases. CDR1 SGHRS and CDR2 YFSETQ come from the germline V gene. CDR3 length: 15 residues. Unmatched junction bases numbered 6, after V lost 0 bases and J lost 6 bases. CDR3 DNA sequence: TGCGCCAGCAGCTTGGACGGGACAGGGTTTAAGACCCAGTACTTC. Translation: CASSLDGTGFKTQYF. The whole variable domain, remainder taken from reference TRBV5-1 and TRBJ2-5, is KAGVTQTPRYLIKTRGQQVTLSCSPISGHRSVSWYQQTPGQGLQFLFEYFSETQRNKGNFPGRFSGRQFSNSRSEMNVSTLELGDSALYLCASSLDGTGFKTQYFGPGTRLLVL.

This sequence joins TRBV9 and TRBJ1-2; tentative D call: TRBD1 (6 bases). Germline CDR1 is SGDLS and CDR2 is YYNGEE. The V end was cut by 3 bases, the J end by 1 base, with 16 bases between. This CDR3 contains 16 residues. CDR3 sequence reads: CASSGSGTTYNYGYTF. The CDR3 nucleotides are TGTGCCAGCAGCGGTTCCGGGACAACTTATAACTATGGCTACACCTTC.

The chain is built from TRBV7-2 and TRBJ2-3; the D is unclear. This CDR3 spans 20 amino acids. Trimming stripped 1 base from V and 0 bases from J, with 23 bases between. CDR1 SGHTA and CDR2 FQGNSA come from the germline V gene. The CDR3 coding sequence is TGTGCCAGCAGCTTAGTTTTGTTTAGGACCATCTCGATTAGCACAGATACGCAGTATTTT. It encodes CASSLVLFRTISISTDTQYF.

The chain carries TRBV27 and TRBJ2-2; D is perhaps TRBD2 (5 bases). Trimming removed 3 bases at V and 6 bases at J, with 11 bases between. Germline assignment: CDR1 MNHEY and CDR2 SMNVEV (reference sequence). The CDR3 consists of 14 residues. The CDR3 region is CASSFGGSAGELFF. The DNA of the CDR3 is TGTGCCAGCAGTTTTGGAGGTTCCGCCGGGGAGCTGTTTTTT.

V is TRBV29-1 and J is TRBJ2-5; perhaps TRBD2 as D (6 bases). Trimming removed 0 bases at V and 1 base at J, with 15 bases between. The CDR3 extends over 16 amino acids. CDR1 and CDR2 (germline): SQVTM, ANQGSEA. Here the CDR3 DNA reads TGCAGCGTTGAAGATTGGGCTAGCGATTCCCAAGAGACCCAGTACTTC. Its translation: CSVEDWASDSQETQYF.

This clonotype was counted at least ten times. At one end the junction does not follow the germline gene, possibly because of a read error. The chain uses TRBV28 and TRBJ2-5, with TRBD2 identical over 7 bases. The CDR3 sequence is 13 residues long. Germline CDR1 and CDR2: MDHEN and SYDVKM. CDR3: CATSRGGLETQYF. For the CDR3, the DNA is TGTGCCACCAGTAGGGGAGGGCTAGAGACCCAGTACTTC.

This clonotype was counted a few times. This chain links TRBV6-6 with TRBJ1-4; 8 positions match TRBD1. The CDR3 consists of 14 residues. The trim removed 6 bases at V and 7 bases at J, leaving 7 bases unmatched. Germline values: CDR1 MNHNY, CDR2 SVGAGI (reference sequence). The chain's CDR3 is CASSQDREGEKLFF. CDR3 DNA sequence: TGTGCCAGCAGCCAGGACAGGGAGGGTGAAAAACTGTTTTTT.

The chain couples TRBV2 to TRBJ1-1; no clear D gene. The CDR3 totals 12 residues. Germline assignment: CDR1 SNHLY and CDR2 FYNNEI. V was cut by 7 bases and J by 7 bases, with 13 bases left in between. CDR3 DNA: TGTGCCAGCAAAAACTCCGGGGATGAAGCTTTCTTT. This gives the protein CASKNSGDEAFF.

This clonotype came up a few times. J is TRBJ2-1 and V is TRBV7-2; the match to TRBD2 covers 7 bases. Germline V lookup: CDR1 SGHTA, CDR2 FQGNSA. After removal of 1 base from V and 8 bases from J, the junction contained 11 bases not matched to a gene. The CDR3 length is 16 residues. DNA of the CDR3: TGTGCCAGCAGCTTAGATTTAAGCGGGGTGTACGATGAGCAGTTCTTC. Translating gives CASSLDLSGVYDEQFF.

This chain connects TRBV2 to TRBJ1-2; possibly TRBD1 for D (6 bases). Germline V lookup: CDR1 SNHLY, CDR2 FYNNEI. Trimming pared 8 bases from V and 4 bases from J, leaving 20 bases between. The CDR3 extends over 15 amino acids. The CDR3 spells CASRTGTVGIYGYTF. As DNA, the CDR3 is TGTGCCAGCCGTACAGGGACGGTCGGAATCTATGGCTACACCTTC.

In this sample, this clonotype turned up many times. CDR3 protein: CSALRRTGGQYEQYF. The CDR3 region has the DNA TGCAGTGCTCTCCGGCGAACAGGGGGCCAATACGAGCAGTACTTC. The chain joins TRBV20-1 to TRBJ2-7; 9 nucleotides agree with TRBD1. This CDR3 spans 15 amino acids. V lost 5 bases, J lost 4 bases, and 12 bases stayed unmatched. Per the germline V gene, CDR1 is DFQATT and CDR2 is SNEGSKA (reference sequence).

This clonotype was counted many times. The chain carries TRBV29-1 and TRBJ2-7, with a weak D call TRBD2 (5 bases). V lost 7 bases to trimming and J lost 0 bases, with 13 bases between them. CDR1 and CDR2 (germline): SQVTM, ANQGSEA. The CDR3 runs to 13 residues. CDR3: CSARVGSSYEQYF. The CDR3, as DNA: TGCAGCGCCCGCGTAGGGAGCTCCTACGAGCAGTACTTC.

This clonotype was recorded a few times. This rearrangement joins TRBV10-3 to TRBJ2-1, with 7 bases identical to TRBD2. This CDR3 has 14 residues. J was trimmed by 7 bases and V by 3 bases; bases with no gene match: 6. CDR1 is ENHRY, CDR2 SYGVKD, per germline. The CDR3 nucleotides are TGTGCCATCAGTGATGGCGGGGGAAGGAATGAGCAGTTCTTC. It encodes CAISDGGGRNEQFF.

This chain links TRBV25-1 with TRBJ2-1; TRBD1 agrees at 11 bases. The junction had 10 bases not matched to a gene; V was cut back by 6 bases and J by 12 bases. The V gene's germline CDR1 is MGHDK and CDR2 SYGVNS. The CDR3 is 14 residues long. The CDR3 DNA reads TGTGCCAGCAGATCGGACAGGGGGCATTATGGGCAGTTCTTC. It is translated as CASRSDRGHYGQFF.

The gene calls are TRBV7-2 and TRBJ1-5, with 7 nucleotides matching TRBD1. Germline CDR1 SGHTA, CDR2 FQGNSA. The CDR3 is 13 amino acids. V was clipped by 4 bases and J by 7 bases; unmatched bases: 4. The CDR3 coding sequence is TGTGCCAGCAGCTATTACAGGGGCCAGCCCCAGCATTTT. The encoded protein is CASSYYRGQPQHF.

This clonotype was seen repeatedly, ten times or more. The J gene is TRBJ2-7, the V gene TRBV20-1; 13 bases map to TRBD2. This CDR3 is 15 amino acids long. Germline lookup yields CDR1 DFQATT and CDR2 SNEGSKA (reference sequence). CDR3 DNA: TGCAGCGGCAAGGGGACTAGCGGGGACTCCTACGAGCAGTACTTC. It codes for CSGKGTSGDSYEQYF.

The chain couples TRBV5-1 to TRBJ2-1, with 8 positions matching TRBD2. In germline, CDR1 is SGHRS, CDR2 YFSETQ. The length of the CDR3 is 15 residues. The junction had 10 bases not matched to a gene; V was cut back by 1 base and J by 10 bases. DNA of the CDR3: TGCGCCAGCAGCTTGCTTGGCGGGGGGTCCGGCGAGCAGTTCTTC. It codes for CASSLLGGGSGEQFF.

The J gene is TRBJ1-5, the V gene TRBV18; 7 nucleotides align to TRBD1. Germline V gene data show CDR1 as KGHSH and CDR2 as LQKENI. This CDR3 spans 15 amino acids. Germline trimming cut 4 bases from V and 3 bases from J; bases unmatched to any gene: 6. The CDR3 here is CASSRLDRDNQPQHF. DNA for the CDR3: TGTGCCAGCTCACGCCTCGACAGGGACAATCAGCCCCAGCATTTT.

There are many counts of this clonotype. The V gene is TRBV6-6, the J gene TRBJ2-4, with 9 positions matching TRBD2. Gene TRBJ2-7 matches the end of the DNA better, so the J call may be wrong. CDR1 and CDR2 from the germline V gene are MNHNY and SVGAGI (reference sequence). CDR3 length equals 15 residues. DNA for the CDR3: TGTGCCAGCAGTTACTCGAGCGGGGGGCCCTACGAGCAGTACTTC. Protein: CASSYSSGGPYEQYF.

The rearrangement joins TRBV7-2 to TRBJ2-7; 10 bases agree with TRBD2. CDR3 length: 15 residues. CDR1 SGHTA and CDR2 FQGNSA come from the germline V gene. Unmatched junction bases numbered 8, after V lost 6 bases and J lost 3 bases. CDR3 coding DNA: TGTGCCAGCAGACGGACTAGCGGAGAGGGCTACGAGCAGTACTTC. It codes for CASRRTSGEGYEQYF.